This paragraph reports one TCR beta chain. Its antigen is unknown. No much larger clone is present one base from it, and per-base qualities are unavailable. In light of the paper, this sample's treatment or condition label describes: allogeneic hematopoietic cell transplantation with graft depleted of TCRalphabeta T cells and CD19 B cells. The children who served as transplant recipients had been given grafts of TCRalphabeta/CD19-depleted allogeneic hematopoietic cells. The data stem from a study of T-cell reconstitution after alpha-beta-depleted transplantation in children (dated by TCRdb to about 2016). In the study overall: T-cell immune reconstitution after TCRalphabeta/CD19-depleted allogeneic hematopoietic cell transplantation in children was quantitatively tracked in the study by means of TCR repertoire profiling.

Receptor amplification or capture employed PCR. This sample was sequenced with an Illumina HiSeq 2500. TCR libraries were prepared with molecular barcoding, using unique molecular identifiers to normalize TCRbeta repertoire quantification. TCRdb reprocessing: public reads trimmed at Q25 with fastp, clones called with MiXCR, in-frame beta chains kept. Each record represents a unique CDR3 protein, reported with the most common genes and DNA among its rows. The table for this sample lists about 110,000 distinct CDR3 sequences; approximately 22% of them were counted only once. The leading ten clones occupy 10% of the sample. Including cysteine and phenylalanine, the CDR3 has 13 amino acids. Only the CDR3 region is kept as DNA, spanning 39 bases read in frame from base 1. From a lookup of the germline V gene (reference sequence), CDR1 and CDR2 are DFQATT and SNEGSKA. V gives up 6 bases and J gives up 4 bases, and the segment between their germline ends measures 13 bases.

What the authors observed across the whole study: The apparently early alphabetaT-cell count recovery about two months after transplant was reportedly dependent on only several hundred rapidly expanded clones derived from non-depleted graft cells. In some patients, the high TCRbeta diversity seen at day 60 was put down to recipient T cells and intrathymic progenitors that had survived conditioning. Over the following months the frequencies of hyperexpanded clones went down, and after one year T-cell counts and TCRbeta diversity were mostly credited to newly produced T cells.

The chain is made from TRBV20-1 and TRBJ2-1; the D gene cannot be named for sure. The specimen comprised PBMCs, mostly from graft donor cells, sampled 180 days after TCRalphabeta/CD19-depleted stem cell transplant. The TCR comes from a male patient under 10 years old who had a stem cell transplant for chronic granulomatous disease, so the T cells may come from the graft donor. The CDR3: CSAPSLVYNEQFF. Read as DNA, the sequence is TGCAGTGCCCCTTCCCTAGTTTACAATGAGCAGTTCTTC.